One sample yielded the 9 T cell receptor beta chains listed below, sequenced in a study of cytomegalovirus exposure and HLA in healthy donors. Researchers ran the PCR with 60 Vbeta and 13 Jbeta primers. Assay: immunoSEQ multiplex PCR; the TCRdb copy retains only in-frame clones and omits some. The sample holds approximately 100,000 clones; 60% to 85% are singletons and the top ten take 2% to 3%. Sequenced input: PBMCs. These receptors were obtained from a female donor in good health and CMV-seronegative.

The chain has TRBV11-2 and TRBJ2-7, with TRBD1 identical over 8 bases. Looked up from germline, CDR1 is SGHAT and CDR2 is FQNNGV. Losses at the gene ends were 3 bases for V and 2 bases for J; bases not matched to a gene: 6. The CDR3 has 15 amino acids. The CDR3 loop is CASSFDRGRTYEQYF. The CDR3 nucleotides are TGTGCCAGCAGCTTTGACAGGGGTAGAACCTACGAGCAGTACTTC.

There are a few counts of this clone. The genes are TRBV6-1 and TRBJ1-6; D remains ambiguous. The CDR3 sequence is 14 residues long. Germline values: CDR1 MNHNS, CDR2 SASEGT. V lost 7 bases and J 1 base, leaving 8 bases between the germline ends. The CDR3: CASTPRSYNSPLHF. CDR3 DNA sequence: TGTGCCAGCACCCCTAGGTCCTATAATTCACCCCTCCACTTT.

The CDR3 is CASSQVREQFF. Here the CDR3 DNA reads TGCGCCAGCAGCCAAGTTCGTGAGCAGTTCTTC. The gene calls are TRBV4-1 and TRBJ2-1; no definite D call. The germline V gene encodes CDR1 MGHRA and CDR2 YSYEKL. The ends were cut back, 1 base at V and 9 bases at J, with 4 bases in the middle. This CDR3 is built from 11 residues.

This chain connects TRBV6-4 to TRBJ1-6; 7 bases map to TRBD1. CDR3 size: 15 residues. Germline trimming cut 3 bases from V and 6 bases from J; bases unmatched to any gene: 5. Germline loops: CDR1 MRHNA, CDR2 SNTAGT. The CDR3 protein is CASSETGTANSPLHF. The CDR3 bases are TGTGCCAGCAGTGAAACCGGGACAGCTAATTCACCCCTCCACTTT.

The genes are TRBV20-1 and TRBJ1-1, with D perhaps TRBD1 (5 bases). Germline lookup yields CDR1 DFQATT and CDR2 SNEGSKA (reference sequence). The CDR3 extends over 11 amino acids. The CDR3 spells CRGVQGTEAFF. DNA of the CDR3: TGCAGGGGCGTCCAGGGCACTGAAGCTTTCTTT.

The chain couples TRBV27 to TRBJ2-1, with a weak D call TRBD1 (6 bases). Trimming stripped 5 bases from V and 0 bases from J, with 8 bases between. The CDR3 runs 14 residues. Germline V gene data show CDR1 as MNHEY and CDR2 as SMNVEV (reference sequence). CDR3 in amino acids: CASSGQSSYNEQFF. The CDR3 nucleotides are TGTGCCAGCAGTGGACAGTCCTCCTACAATGAGCAGTTCTTC.

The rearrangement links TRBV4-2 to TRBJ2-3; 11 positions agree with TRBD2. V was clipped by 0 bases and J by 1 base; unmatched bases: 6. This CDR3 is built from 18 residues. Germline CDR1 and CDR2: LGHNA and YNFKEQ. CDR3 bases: TGTGCCAGCAGCCAAGACCAAACTAGCGGGGGACGCACAGATACGCAGTATTTT. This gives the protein CASSQDQTSGGRTDTQYF.

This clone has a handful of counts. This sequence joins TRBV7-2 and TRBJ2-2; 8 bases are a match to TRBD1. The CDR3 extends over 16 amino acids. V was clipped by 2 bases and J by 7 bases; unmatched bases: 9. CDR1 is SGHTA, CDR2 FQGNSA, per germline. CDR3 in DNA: TGTGCCAGCAGCTTACAGGGGGCGCGAAATGGCGGGGAGCTGTTTTTT. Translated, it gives CASSLQGARNGGELFF.

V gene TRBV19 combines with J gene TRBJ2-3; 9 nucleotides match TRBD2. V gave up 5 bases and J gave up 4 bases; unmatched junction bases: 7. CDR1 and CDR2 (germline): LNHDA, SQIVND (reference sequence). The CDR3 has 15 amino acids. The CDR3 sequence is CASSFSGGDADTQYF. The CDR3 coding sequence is TGTGCCAGTAGTTTTAGCGGGGGCGACGCAGATACGCAGTATTTT. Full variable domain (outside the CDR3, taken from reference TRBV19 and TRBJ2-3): DGGITQSPKYLFRKEGQNVTLSCEQNLNHDAMYWYRQDPGQGLRLIYYSQIVNDFQKGDIAEGYSVSREKKESFPLTVTSAQKNPTAFYLCASSFSGGDADTQYFGPGTRLTVL.